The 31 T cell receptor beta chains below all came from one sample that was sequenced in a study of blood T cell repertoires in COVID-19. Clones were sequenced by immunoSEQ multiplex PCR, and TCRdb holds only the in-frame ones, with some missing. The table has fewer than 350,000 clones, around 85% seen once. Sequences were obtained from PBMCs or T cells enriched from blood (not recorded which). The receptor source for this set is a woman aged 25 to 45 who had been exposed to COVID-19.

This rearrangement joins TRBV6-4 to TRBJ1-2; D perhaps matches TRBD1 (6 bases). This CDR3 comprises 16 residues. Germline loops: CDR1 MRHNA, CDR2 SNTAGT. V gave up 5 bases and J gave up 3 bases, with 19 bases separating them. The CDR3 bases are TGTGCCAGCAGTAGCTTGCCTGGACAGACCTACTATGGCTACACCTTC. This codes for CASSSLPGQTYYGYTF.

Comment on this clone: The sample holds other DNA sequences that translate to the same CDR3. The CDR3 region is CASSLAASGNTIYF. The CDR3 DNA sequence: TGTGCCAGCAGCTTAGCGGCTTCTGGAAACACCATATATTTT. The genes are TRBV7-2 and TRBJ1-3; D call uncertain. V was shortened by 0 bases and J by 1 base, with 4 bases between the two germline ends. Germline V gene lookup returns CDR1 SGHTA and CDR2 FQGNSA. This CDR3 spans 14 amino acids.

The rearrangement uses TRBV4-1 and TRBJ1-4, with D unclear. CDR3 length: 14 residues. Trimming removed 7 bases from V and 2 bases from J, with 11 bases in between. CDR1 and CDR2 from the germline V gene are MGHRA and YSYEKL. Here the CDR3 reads CASTLGGTNEKLFF. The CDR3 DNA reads TGCGCCAGCACCCTTGGAGGGACTAATGAAAAACTGTTTTTT.

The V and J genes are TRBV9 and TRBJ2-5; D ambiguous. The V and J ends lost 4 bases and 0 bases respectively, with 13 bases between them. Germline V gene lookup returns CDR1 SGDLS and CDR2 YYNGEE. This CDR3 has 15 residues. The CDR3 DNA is TGTGCCAGCAGCCATGGCGGAGACTACCAAGAGACCCAGTACTTC. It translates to CASSHGGDYQETQYF.

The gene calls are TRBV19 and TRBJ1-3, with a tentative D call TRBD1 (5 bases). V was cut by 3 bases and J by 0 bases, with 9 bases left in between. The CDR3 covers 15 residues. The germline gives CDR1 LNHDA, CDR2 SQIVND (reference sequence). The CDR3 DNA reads TGTGCCAGTAGTATGACAGTCACCTCTGGAAACACCATATATTTT. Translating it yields CASSMTVTSGNTIYF.

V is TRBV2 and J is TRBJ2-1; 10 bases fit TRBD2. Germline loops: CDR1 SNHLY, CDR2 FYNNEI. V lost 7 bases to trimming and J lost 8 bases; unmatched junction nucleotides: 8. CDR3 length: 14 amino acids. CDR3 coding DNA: TGTGCCAGCAAGGTAGCTAGCGGGAGATATGAGCAGTTCTTC. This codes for CASKVASGRYEQFF.

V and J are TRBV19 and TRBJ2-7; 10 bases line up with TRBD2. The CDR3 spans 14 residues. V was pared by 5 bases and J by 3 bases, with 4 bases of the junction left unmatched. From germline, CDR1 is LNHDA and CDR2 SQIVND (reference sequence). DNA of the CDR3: TGTGCCAGTAGTCCATCTAGCGGGAGCTACGAGCAGTACTTC. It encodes CASSPSSGSYEQYF. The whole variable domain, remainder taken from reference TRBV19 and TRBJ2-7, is DGGITQSPKYLFRKEGQNVTLSCEQNLNHDAMYWYRQDPGQGLRLIYYSQIVNDFQKGDIAEGYSVSREKKESFPLTVTSAQKNPTAFYLCASSPSSGSYEQYFGPGTRLTVT.

CDR3 loop: CASSLSFKGVYGYTF. The CDR3 coding sequence is TGCGCCAGCAGCTTGAGCTTTAAGGGGGTCTATGGCTACACCTTC. The chain recombines TRBV5-1 with TRBJ1-2, with a possible D match to TRBD1 (6 bases). Trimming took off 1 base at V and 4 bases at J, with 14 bases between the two ends. Germline values: CDR1 SGHRS, CDR2 YFSETQ. CDR3 length equals 15 residues.

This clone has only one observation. CDR3 sequence (DNA): TGTGCCAGTACCTTCAGGGGCCAGACGCTGAACACTGAAGCTTTCTTT. Translation: CASTFRGQTLNTEAFF. The chain links TRBV19 to TRBJ1-1; D is possibly TRBD1 (6 bases). CDR3 length: 16 amino acids. Germline loops: CDR1 LNHDA, CDR2 SQIVND (reference sequence). Between the trimmed V and J ends, which lost 7 bases and 0 bases, there was a span of 18 bases.

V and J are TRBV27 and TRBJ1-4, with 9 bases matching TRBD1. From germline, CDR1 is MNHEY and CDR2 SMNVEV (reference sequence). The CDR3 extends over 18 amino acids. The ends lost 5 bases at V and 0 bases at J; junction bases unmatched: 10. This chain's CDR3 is CASSGTGGPVATNEKLFF. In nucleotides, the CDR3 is TGTGCCAGCAGTGGTACAGGGGGCCCCGTTGCAACTAATGAAAAACTGTTTTTT.

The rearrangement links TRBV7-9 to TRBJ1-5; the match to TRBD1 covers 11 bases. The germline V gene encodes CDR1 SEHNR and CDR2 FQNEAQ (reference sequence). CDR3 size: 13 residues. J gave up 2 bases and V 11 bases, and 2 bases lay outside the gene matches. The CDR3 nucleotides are TGTGCCGGACAGGGGGCGGGCAATCAGCCCCAGCATTTT. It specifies CAGQGAGNQPQHF.

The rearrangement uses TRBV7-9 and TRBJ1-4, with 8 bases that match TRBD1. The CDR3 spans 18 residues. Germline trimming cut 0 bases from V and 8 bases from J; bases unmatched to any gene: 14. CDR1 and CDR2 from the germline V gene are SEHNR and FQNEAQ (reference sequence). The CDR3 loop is CASSLADRVRRIEEKLFF. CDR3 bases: TGTGCCAGCAGCTTAGCGGACAGGGTTCGAAGAATTGAAGAAAAACTGTTTTTT.

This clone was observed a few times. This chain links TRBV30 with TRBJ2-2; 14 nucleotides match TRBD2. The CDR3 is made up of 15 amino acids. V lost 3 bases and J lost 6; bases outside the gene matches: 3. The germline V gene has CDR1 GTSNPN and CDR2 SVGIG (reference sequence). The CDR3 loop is CAWSRLAGGSGELFF. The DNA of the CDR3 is TGTGCCTGGAGCCGACTAGCGGGGGGGTCCGGGGAGCTGTTTTTT. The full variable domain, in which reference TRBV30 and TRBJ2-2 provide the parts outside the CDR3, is SQTIHQWPATLVQPVGSPLSLECTVEGTSNPNLYWYRQAAGRGLQLLFYSVGIGQISSEVPQNLSASRPQDRQFILSSKKLLLSDSGFYLCAWSRLAGGSGELFFGEGSRLTVL.

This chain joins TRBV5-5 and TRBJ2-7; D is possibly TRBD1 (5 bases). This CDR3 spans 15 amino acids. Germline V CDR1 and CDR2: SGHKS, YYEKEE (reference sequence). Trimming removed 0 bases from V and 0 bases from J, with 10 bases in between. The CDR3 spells CASSLDQGFSYEQYF. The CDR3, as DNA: TGTGCCAGCAGCTTGGACCAGGGATTCTCCTACGAGCAGTACTTC.

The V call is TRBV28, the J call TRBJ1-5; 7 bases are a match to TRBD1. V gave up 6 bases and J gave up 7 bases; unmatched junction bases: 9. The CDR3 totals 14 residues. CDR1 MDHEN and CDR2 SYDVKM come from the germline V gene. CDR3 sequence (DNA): TGTGCCAGCAGCTCGACAGGGCCTGGGCAGCCCCAGCATTTT. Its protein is CASSSTGPGQPQHF.

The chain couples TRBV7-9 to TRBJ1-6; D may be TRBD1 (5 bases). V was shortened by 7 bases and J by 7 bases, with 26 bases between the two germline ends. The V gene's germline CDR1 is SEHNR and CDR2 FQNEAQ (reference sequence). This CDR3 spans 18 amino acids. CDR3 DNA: TGTGCCAGCACCCCCACTACATTAGACAGAAAAAACAATTCACCCCTCCACTTT. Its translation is CASTPTTLDRKNNSPLHF.

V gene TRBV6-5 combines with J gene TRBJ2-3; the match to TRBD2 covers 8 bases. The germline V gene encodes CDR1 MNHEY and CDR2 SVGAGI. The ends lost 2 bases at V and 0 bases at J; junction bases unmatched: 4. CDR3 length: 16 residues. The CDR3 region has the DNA TGTGCCAGCAGTTACGTGGGACTAGGAAGCACAGATACGCAGTATTTT. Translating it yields CASSYVGLGSTDTQYF.

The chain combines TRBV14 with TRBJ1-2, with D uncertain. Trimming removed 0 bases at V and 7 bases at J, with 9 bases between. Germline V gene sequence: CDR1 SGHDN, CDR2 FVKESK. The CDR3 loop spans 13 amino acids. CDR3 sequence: CASSQDERVGYTF. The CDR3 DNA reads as TGTGCCAGCAGCCAAGACGAGAGGGTTGGCTACACCTTC.

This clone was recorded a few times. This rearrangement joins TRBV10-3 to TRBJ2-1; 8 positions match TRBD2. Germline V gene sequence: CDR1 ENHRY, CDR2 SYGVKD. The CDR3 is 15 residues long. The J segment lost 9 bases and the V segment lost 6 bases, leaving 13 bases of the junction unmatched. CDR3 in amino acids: CAIRPGLESSSEQFF. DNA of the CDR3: TGTGCCATCAGACCGGGACTAGAAAGTTCTAGTGAGCAGTTCTTC.

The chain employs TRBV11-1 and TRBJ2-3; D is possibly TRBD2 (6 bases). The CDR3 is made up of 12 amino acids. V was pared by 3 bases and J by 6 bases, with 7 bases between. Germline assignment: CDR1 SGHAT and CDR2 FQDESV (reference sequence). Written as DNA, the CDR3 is TGTGCCAGCAGCTTTGGGGGGGATACGCAGTATTTT. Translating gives CASSFGGDTQYF.

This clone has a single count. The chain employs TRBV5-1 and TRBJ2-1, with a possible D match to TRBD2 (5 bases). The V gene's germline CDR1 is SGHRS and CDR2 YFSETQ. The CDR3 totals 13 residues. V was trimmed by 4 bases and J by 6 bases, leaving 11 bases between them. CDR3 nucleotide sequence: TGCGCCAGCAGCCTAGACCTAGCCAATGAGCAGTTCTTC. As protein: CASSLDLANEQFF.

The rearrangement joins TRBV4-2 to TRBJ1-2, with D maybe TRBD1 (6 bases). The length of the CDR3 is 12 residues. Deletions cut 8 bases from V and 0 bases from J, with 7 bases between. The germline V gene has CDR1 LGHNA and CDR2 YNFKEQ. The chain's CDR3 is CASGTSNYGYTF. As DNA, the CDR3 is TGTGCCAGCGGGACATCTAACTATGGCTACACCTTC.

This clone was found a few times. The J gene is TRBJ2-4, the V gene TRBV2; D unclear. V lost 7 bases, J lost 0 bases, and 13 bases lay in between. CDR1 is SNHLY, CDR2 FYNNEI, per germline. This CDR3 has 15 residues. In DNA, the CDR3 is TGTGCCAGCAAAAGAGAATCTGAAGCCAAAAACATTCAGTACTTC. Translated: CASKRESEAKNIQYF.

The CDR3 region is CASSASTGNHNSPLHF. CDR3 bases: TGTGCCAGCAGTGCCTCAACAGGGAACCATAATTCACCCCTCCACTTT. V and J are TRBV28 and TRBJ1-6, with D perhaps matching TRBD1 (6 bases). The germline V and J ends were trimmed by 5 bases and 5 bases, with 16 bases remaining between them. This CDR3 region has 16 residues. The germline V gene has CDR1 MDHEN and CDR2 SYDVKM. The variable domain in full, completed from reference TRBV28 and TRBJ1-6, reads DVKVTQSSRYLVKRTGEKVFLECVQDMDHENMFWYRQDPGLGLRLIYFSYDVKMKEKGDIPEGYSVSREKKERFSLILESASTNQTSMYLCASSASTGNHNSPLHFGNGTRLTVT.

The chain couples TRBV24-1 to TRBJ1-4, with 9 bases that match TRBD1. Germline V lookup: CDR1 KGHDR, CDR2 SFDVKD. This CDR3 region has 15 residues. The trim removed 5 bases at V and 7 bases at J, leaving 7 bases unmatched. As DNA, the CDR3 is TGTGCCACCAGTGCCGGGGACAGGGTTGGTGAAAAACTGTTTTTT. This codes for CATSAGDRVGEKLFF.

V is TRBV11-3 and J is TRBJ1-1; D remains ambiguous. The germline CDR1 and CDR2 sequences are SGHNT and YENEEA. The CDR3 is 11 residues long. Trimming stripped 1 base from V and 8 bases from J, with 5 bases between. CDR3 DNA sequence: TGTGCCAGCAGCTTAGGTGGCGAAGCTTTCTTT. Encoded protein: CASSLGGEAFF.

The CDR3 loop is CASSGGTGGARQPQHF. DNA of the CDR3: TGTGCCAGCAGCGGGGGGACAGGGGGCGCGAGGCAGCCCCAGCATTTT. The chain recombines TRBV5-6 with TRBJ1-5, with 12 bases lining up with TRBD1. In germline, CDR1 is SGHDT, CDR2 YYEEEE. The CDR3 is 16 amino acids. Trimming at V came to 4 bases and at J to 7 bases, leaving 9 bases not matched to a gene.

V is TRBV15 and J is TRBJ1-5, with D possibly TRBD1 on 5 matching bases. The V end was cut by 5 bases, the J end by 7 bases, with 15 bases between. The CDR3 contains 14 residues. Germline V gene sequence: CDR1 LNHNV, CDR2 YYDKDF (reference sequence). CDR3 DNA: TGTGCCACCAGCGGAGTCAGCAGGGTGCAGCCCCAGCATTTT. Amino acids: CATSGVSRVQPQHF. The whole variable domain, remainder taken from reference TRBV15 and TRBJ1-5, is DAMVIQNPRYQVTQFGKPVTLSCSQTLNHNVMYWYQQKSSQAPKLLFHYYDKDFNNEADTPDNFQSRRPNTSFCFLDIRSPGLGDTAMYLCATSGVSRVQPQHFGDGTRLSIL.

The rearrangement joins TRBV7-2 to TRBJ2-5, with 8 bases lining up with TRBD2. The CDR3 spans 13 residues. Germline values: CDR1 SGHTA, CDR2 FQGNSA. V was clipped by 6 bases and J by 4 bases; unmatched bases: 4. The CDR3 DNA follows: TGTGCCAGCAGTCCAGCGGGGGTAGAGACCCAGTACTTC. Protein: CASSPAGVETQYF.

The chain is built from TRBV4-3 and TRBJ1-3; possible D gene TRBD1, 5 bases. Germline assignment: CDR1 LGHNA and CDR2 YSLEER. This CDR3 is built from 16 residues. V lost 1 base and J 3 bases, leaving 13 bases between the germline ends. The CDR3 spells CASSQGWDSGGNTIYF. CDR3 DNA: TGCGCCAGCAGCCAAGGGTGGGACTCCGGTGGAAACACCATATATTTT.

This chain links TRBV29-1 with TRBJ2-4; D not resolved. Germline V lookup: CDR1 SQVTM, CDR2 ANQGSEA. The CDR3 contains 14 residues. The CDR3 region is CRYLPWCTKNIQYF. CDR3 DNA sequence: TGCAGATACCTCCCCTGGTGTACTAAAAACATTCAGTACTTC.